The next 32 T cell receptor beta chains were all read from a single sample in a study of regulatory T cells in long-lasting Graves disease. Time point denoted: newly diagnosed GD, antithyroid drugs for less than 3 months. TCR sequences were obtained from RNA taken from PBMCs. Arm-PCR with iRepertoire HTBI primers amplified the CDR3 regions for these TCR beta libraries. TCRdb used MiXCR to reprocess the multiplex PCR reads, holding one entry per CDR3 protein. The data show about 540,000 distinct CDR3 sequences, approximately 12% seen once. These data are also associated with another study on T cells in Graves' hyperthyroidism and ophthalmopathy.

The specimen was peripheral blood mononuclear cells (PBMCs), collected at new diagnosis, from a patient treated with antithyroid drugs. The source is a man aged 25 to 45 with Graves disease.

This rearrangement joins TRBV2 to TRBJ1-5; D call uncertain. Germline CDR1 SNHLY, CDR2 FYNNEI. This CDR3 is built from 14 residues. V lost 6 bases and J 7 bases, leaving 16 bases between the germline ends. In nucleotides, the CDR3 is TGTGCCAGCAGAGACCATCTAATGGGCCAGCCCCAGCATTTT. It encodes CASRDHLMGQPQHF.

Ten or more counts support this clonotype. The V gene is TRBV7-9, the J gene TRBJ1-1, with 8 bases that match TRBD1. Per the germline V gene, CDR1 is SEHNR and CDR2 is FQNEAQ (reference sequence). This CDR3 region has 14 residues. The trim removed 3 bases at V and 5 bases at J, leaving 5 bases unmatched. CDR3 bases: TGTGCCAGCAGCTTCGGACAGGGAGGTACTGAAGCTTTCTTT. Amino acids: CASSFGQGGTEAFF.

This clonotype occurred many times. This sequence joins TRBV5-1 and TRBJ2-1, with 9 positions matching TRBD1. The CDR3 is 15 amino acids. Trimming removed 7 bases from V and 4 bases from J; junction bases left unmatched: 9. Germline V lookup: CDR1 SGHRS, CDR2 YFSETQ. The CDR3 sequence is CASSFGTGNYNEQFF. The CDR3 DNA is TGCGCCAGCTCCTTCGGGACAGGGAATTACAATGAGCAGTTCTTC.

This clonotype was seen ten or more times. The V gene is TRBV6-1, the J gene TRBJ1-2, with a tentative D call TRBD1 (5 bases). The length of the CDR3 is 14 residues. CDR1 is MNHNS and CDR2 is SASEGT in the germline V gene. V shed 7 bases and J shed 4 bases, with 16 bases lying between them. CDR3: CASTDISGIYGYTF. The CDR3 DNA sequence: TGTGCCAGCACCGATATATCAGGGATCTATGGCTACACCTTC.

Ten or more counts support this clonotype. The CDR3 nucleotides are TGCAGTGCTAGAGTTGGGCTAGCGGGAACCTCCTACAATGAGCAGTTCTTC. Its translation: CSARVGLAGTSYNEQFF. This chain connects TRBV20-1 to TRBJ2-1; 9 bases map to TRBD2. The CDR3 runs to 17 residues. Germline trimming cut 1 base from V and 0 bases from J; bases unmatched to any gene: 7. Germline V gene sequence: CDR1 DFQATT, CDR2 SNEGSKA (reference sequence).

This chain joins TRBV20-1 and TRBJ2-1, with a possible D match to TRBD2 (7 bases). The germline gives CDR1 DFQATT, CDR2 SNEGSKA (reference sequence). CDR3 length equals 14 residues. V lost 6 bases, J lost 10 bases, and 22 bases lay in between. CDR3 DNA: TGCAGTGCGCCGAGAGGGGGGGGGCCCTACGAGCAGTTCTTC. Protein sequence: CSAPRGGGPYEQFF.

The J gene is TRBJ1-6, the V gene TRBV2; weak D call: TRBD1 (6 bases). Germline lookup yields CDR1 SNHLY and CDR2 FYNNEI. The V and J ends lost 6 bases and 7 bases respectively, with 13 bases between them. The length of the CDR3 is 14 residues. CDR3 protein: CASREDSANSPLHF. The CDR3 coding sequence is TGTGCCAGCAGGGAGGACAGCGCGAATTCACCCCTCCACTTT.

This clonotype was counted at least ten times. The J gene is TRBJ2-5, the V gene TRBV6-1; TRBD2 matches at 10 bases. In germline, CDR1 is MNHNS, CDR2 SASEGT. The junction had 9 bases not matched to a gene; V was cut back by 7 bases and J by 4 bases. The CDR3 consists of 15 residues. CDR3 DNA sequence: TGTGCCAGCATGCACGGAGCGGGAGGGCGAGAGACCCAGTACTTC. Its protein product is CASMHGAGGRETQYF.

The chain links TRBV27 to TRBJ2-4; D call uncertain. This CDR3 comprises 16 residues. Germline CDR1 reads MNHEY; CDR2 reads SMNVEV (reference sequence). Trimming left V 0 bases short and J 4 bases short, with 13 bases between. The DNA of the CDR3 is TGTGCCAGCAGTTTATCGTTCAGGATAGAAAAAAACATTCAGTACTTC. Amino acid sequence: CASSLSFRIEKNIQYF.

In its sample, this clonotype was seen many times. The chain joins TRBV29-1 to TRBJ1-1; 10 bases line up with TRBD1. This CDR3 is built from 13 residues. J was trimmed by 6 bases and V by 6 bases; bases with no gene match: 7. CDR1 is SQVTM, CDR2 ANQGSEA, per germline. The CDR3 is CSVRTGGMPEAFF. CDR3 in DNA: TGCAGCGTGAGGACAGGGGGGATGCCTGAAGCTTTCTTT.

The chain couples TRBV19 to TRBJ2-2, with a weak D call TRBD2 (5 bases). CDR1 and CDR2 from the germline V gene are LNHDA and SQIVND (reference sequence). This CDR3 region has 16 residues. V dropped 4 bases and J dropped 0 bases, with 12 bases sitting between them. CDR3 in DNA: TGTGCCAGTAGTAGCGAGGGCGGTCCGAACACCGGGGAGCTGTTTTTT. Amino acids: CASSSEGGPNTGELFF.

This clonotype was recorded at least ten times. The V call is TRBV7-2, the J call TRBJ2-1; the match to TRBD2 covers 15 bases. This CDR3 has 19 amino acids. Unmatched junction bases numbered 16, after V lost 6 bases and J lost 7 bases. Germline V CDR1 and CDR2: SGHTA, FQGNSA. The CDR3 here is CASSPFMGLAGGLLNEQFF. DNA of the CDR3: TGTGCCAGCAGTCCCTTTATGGGACTAGCGGGAGGACTACTTAATGAGCAGTTCTTC.

This clonotype was picked up many times. This is likely a read error, given that the CDR3 carries no conserved phenylalanine or tryptophan at its end. The rearrangement links TRBV2 to TRBJ1-1, with 9 nucleotides matching TRBD1. V gave up 6 bases and J gave up 0 bases; unmatched junction bases: 5. The CDR3 is 15 amino acids. Germline V gene data show CDR1 as SNHLY and CDR2 as FYNNEI. CDR3 region: CASSHRGRMNTEAFL. CDR3 in DNA: TGTGCCAGCAGCCACAGGGGGCGGATGAACACTGAAGCTTTCCTT.

V usage is TRBV29-1 and J usage is TRBJ2-3; 7 nucleotides agree with TRBD2. Germline V CDR1 and CDR2: SQVTM, ANQGSEA. V gave up 4 bases and J gave up 0 bases; unmatched junction bases: 13. The CDR3 runs 17 residues. The CDR3 protein is CSVGSAGEGDSTDTQYF. The CDR3, as DNA: TGCAGCGTTGGATCGGCGGGAGAGGGAGATAGCACAGATACGCAGTATTTT.

The chain joins TRBV5-4 to TRBJ2-3; 7 nucleotides agree with TRBD1. The CDR3 consists of 15 residues. Trimming took 2 bases from V and 3 from J; bases not matched to a gene: 6. Per the germline V gene, CDR1 is SGHNT and CDR2 is YYREEE (reference sequence). CDR3 residues: CASSLVTGWTDTQYF. DNA for the CDR3: TGTGCCAGCAGCTTAGTGACAGGGTGGACAGATACGCAGTATTTT.

This clonotype has ten or more counts. The chain couples TRBV11-3 to TRBJ2-2; D is ambiguous. The V end lost 8 bases, the J end lost 6 bases, and 7 bases lay between the germline ends. The length of the CDR3 is 11 residues. Germline V gene sequence: CDR1 SGHNT, CDR2 YENEEA. CDR3 in DNA: TGTGCCAGCGGAGAAGCCGGGGAGCTGTTTTTT. This sequence encodes CASGEAGELFF.

This clonotype occurred many times. This rearrangement joins TRBV12-3 or TRBV12-4 to TRBJ1-1; 8 bases match TRBD1. The length of the CDR3 is 13 residues. The ends lost 6 bases at V and 5 bases at J; junction bases unmatched: 5. The DNA of the CDR3 is TGTGCCAGCAGGCAGGGGGCCGGGACTGAAGCTTTCTTT. Amino acids: CASRQGAGTEAFF.

The table lists this clonotype with many counts. The rearrangement uses TRBV7-9 and TRBJ2-7; D is perhaps TRBD1 (6 bases). This CDR3 is built from 15 residues. Deletions cut 5 bases from V and 4 bases from J, with 18 bases between. Germline CDR1 and CDR2: SEHNR and FQNEAQ (reference sequence). CDR3 coding DNA: TGTGCCAGCAGCCAGGCCGGGACACTTCTGTACGAGCAGTACTTC. This sequence encodes CASSQAGTLLYEQYF.

In this sample, this clonotype turned up many times. Written as DNA, the CDR3 is TGTGCCTGGACTAACCTGAGGAAACTAGCGGGGCACAATGAGCAGTTCTTC. As protein: CAWTNLRKLAGHNEQFF. V gene TRBV30 combines with J gene TRBJ2-1, with 10 bases fitting TRBD2. V gave up 4 bases and J gave up 5 bases; unmatched junction bases: 14. The CDR3 has 17 residues. Germline CDR1 GTSNPN, CDR2 SVGIG (reference sequence).

The sample holds a few counts of this clonotype. The chain is built from TRBV20-1 and TRBJ2-1; maybe TRBD2 (5 bases). The CDR3 loop spans 12 amino acids. Trimming pared 1 base from V and 12 bases from J, leaving 13 bases between. Germline V gene sequence: CDR1 DFQATT, CDR2 SNEGSKA (reference sequence). CDR3 amino acids: CSARGAAERQFF. The CDR3 DNA follows: TGCAGTGCTAGAGGGGCAGCGGAGCGGCAGTTCTTC.

Notes on this clonotype: A read error may produce the germline difference seen at one junction end. The V and J genes are TRBV18 and TRBJ1-1, with 9 bases aligning to TRBD1. Germline CDR1 is KGHSH and CDR2 is LQKENI. The CDR3 totals 13 residues. CDR3 nucleotide sequence: TGTGCCAGCTCAGATACAGGGGGCACTGAAGCTCTCTTT. Amino acids: CASSDTGGTEALF.

This clonotype was counted ten times or more. The chain couples TRBV10-3 to TRBJ2-3, with D hard to call. The V gene's germline CDR1 is ENHRY and CDR2 SYGVKD. The length of the CDR3 is 16 residues. Trimming stripped 0 bases from V and 2 bases from J, with 12 bases between. The DNA of the CDR3 is TGTGCCATCAGTGAGTCGACGAACAGCTTCACAGATACGCAGTATTTT. It specifies CAISESTNSFTDTQYF.

This clonotype was observed a few times. The chain employs TRBV30 and TRBJ2-3, with D unresolved. The CDR3 runs 15 residues. Germline CDR1 GTSNPN, CDR2 SVGIG (reference sequence). V was clipped by 4 bases and J by 2 bases, with 16 bases between them. Here the CDR3 DNA reads TGTGCCTGGAATAAGGCGTTGAGTATCACAGATACGCAGTATTTT. It codes for CAWNKALSITDTQYF.

With respect to this clonotype: Because it lacks the conserved phenylalanine or tryptophan at the end, this CDR3 is likely a read error. This chain joins TRBV28 and TRBJ1-2, with D possibly TRBD1 on 5 matching bases. Germline CDR1 is MDHEN and CDR2 is SYDVKM. This CDR3 has 13 residues. The V end was cut by 6 bases, the J end by 4 bases, with 12 bases between. The CDR3 coding sequence is TGTGCCAGCAGACAGGCAGGGAGCTATGGCTACACCCTC. This codes for CASRQAGSYGYTL.

The chain couples TRBV11-2 to TRBJ2-1; D might be TRBD1 or TRBD2, each matching 6 bases. The CDR3 contains 17 residues. V lost 5 bases and J 6 bases, leaving 23 bases between the germline ends. Germline CDR1 SGHAT, CDR2 FQNNGV. The CDR3 here is CASSPPLAGAGGNEQFF. The CDR3 DNA sequence: TGTGCCAGCAGCCCTCCCCTGGCAGGGGCCGGGGGCAATGAGCAGTTCTTC.

The chain has TRBV27 and TRBJ2-7; 13 bases fit TRBD2. The ends lost 3 bases at V and 0 bases at J; junction bases unmatched: 2. The CDR3 consists of 16 residues. Germline CDR1 is MNHEY and CDR2 is SMNVEV (reference sequence). The CDR3 here is CASSFRTSGSSYEQYF. CDR3 in DNA: TGTGCCAGCAGTTTCCGGACTAGCGGGAGCTCCTACGAGCAGTACTTC.

This clonotype occurred a few times. The chain links TRBV27 to TRBJ2-3, with 7 bases matching TRBD2. Germline trimming cut 5 bases from V and 8 bases from J; bases unmatched to any gene: 13. CDR3 size: 15 residues. The germline gives CDR1 MNHEY, CDR2 SMNVEV (reference sequence). DNA for the CDR3: TGTGCCAGCAGTCCTTCCGGGACTACTTTTAGTACGCAGTATTTT. Translated, it gives CASSPSGTTFSTQYF.

In this sample, this clonotype turned up many times. V and J are TRBV9 and TRBJ2-3; the D gene is possibly TRBD2 (6 bases). This CDR3 is built from 15 residues. Germline CDR1 SGDLS, CDR2 YYNGEE. V lost 2 bases, J lost 3 bases, and 13 bases lay in between. The CDR3 DNA follows: TGTGCCAGCAGCGTCGCCGCGGGAATAACAGATACGCAGTATTTT. Amino acid sequence: CASSVAAGITDTQYF.

This clonotype was seen more than once but under ten times. This chain uses TRBV27 with TRBJ2-2, with 7 bases aligning to TRBD1. V was clipped by 10 bases and J by 4 bases; unmatched bases: 9. Germline V gives CDR1 MNHEY, CDR2 SMNVEV (reference sequence). The CDR3 covers 14 residues. The CDR3 nucleotides are TGTGCCACAACTGACAGGGACGGCACCGGGGAGCTGTTTTTT. The encoded protein is CATTDRDGTGELFF.

The chain couples TRBV30 to TRBJ2-2; perhaps TRBD2 as D (7 bases). Trimming removed 4 bases from V and 1 base from J, with 16 bases in between. CDR1 GTSNPN and CDR2 SVGIG come from the germline V gene (reference sequence). There are 16 residues in the CDR3. The CDR3 is CAWTLGGTKNTGELFF. Written as DNA, the CDR3 is TGTGCCTGGACTCTAGGGGGGACTAAGAACACCGGGGAGCTGTTTTTT.

This clonotype occurred many times. The rearrangement joins TRBV19 to TRBJ1-2; D not certain. The CDR3 consists of 14 residues. Germline V lookup: CDR1 LNHDA, CDR2 SQIVND (reference sequence). Trimming took 5 bases from V and 3 from J, leaving 13 bases between them. DNA for the CDR3: TGTGCCAGTAGTCTGCAGGCCAGCGACTATGGCTACACCTTC. This gives the protein CASSLQASDYGYTF.

This clonotype has a count of ten or more. The chain carries TRBV6-5 and TRBJ2-5, with 13 bases fitting TRBD2. Germline V gene sequence: CDR1 MNHEY, CDR2 SVGAGI. With 3 bases clipped from V and 5 bases from J, the junction kept 9 bases outside the gene matches. This CDR3 has 17 amino acids. The CDR3 DNA is TGTGCCAGCAGTTATCGGACTAGCGGGAGCGGGGGGGAGACCCAGTACTTC. Residues: CASSYRTSGSGGETQYF.